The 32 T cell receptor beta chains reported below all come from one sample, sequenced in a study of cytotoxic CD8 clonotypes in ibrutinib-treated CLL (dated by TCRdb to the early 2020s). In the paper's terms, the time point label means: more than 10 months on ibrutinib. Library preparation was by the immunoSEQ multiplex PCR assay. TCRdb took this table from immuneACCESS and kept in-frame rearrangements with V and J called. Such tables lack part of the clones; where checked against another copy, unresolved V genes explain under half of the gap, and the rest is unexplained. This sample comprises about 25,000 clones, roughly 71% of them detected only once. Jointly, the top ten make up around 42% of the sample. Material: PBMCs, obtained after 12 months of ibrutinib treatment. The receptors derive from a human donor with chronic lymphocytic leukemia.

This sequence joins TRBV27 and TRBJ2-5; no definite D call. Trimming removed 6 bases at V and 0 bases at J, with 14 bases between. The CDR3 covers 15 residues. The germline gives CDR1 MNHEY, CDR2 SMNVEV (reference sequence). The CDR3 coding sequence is TGTGCCAGCAGGAGGAGCACTACGGACCAAGAGACCCAGTACTTC. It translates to CASRRSTTDQETQYF.

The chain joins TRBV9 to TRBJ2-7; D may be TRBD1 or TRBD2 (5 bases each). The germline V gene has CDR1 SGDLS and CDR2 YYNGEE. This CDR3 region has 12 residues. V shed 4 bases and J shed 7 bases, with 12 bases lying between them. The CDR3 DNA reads TGTGCCAGCAGCCCGAGGGGACGGGAGCAGTACTTC. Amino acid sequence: CASSPRGREQYF.

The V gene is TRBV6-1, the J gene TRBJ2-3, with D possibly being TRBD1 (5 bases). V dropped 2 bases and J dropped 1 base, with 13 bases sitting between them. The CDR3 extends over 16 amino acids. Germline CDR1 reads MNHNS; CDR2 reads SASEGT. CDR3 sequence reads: CASSEFIRVGTDTQYF. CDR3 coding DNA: TGTGCCAGCAGTGAATTTATCAGGGTTGGCACAGATACGCAGTATTTT.

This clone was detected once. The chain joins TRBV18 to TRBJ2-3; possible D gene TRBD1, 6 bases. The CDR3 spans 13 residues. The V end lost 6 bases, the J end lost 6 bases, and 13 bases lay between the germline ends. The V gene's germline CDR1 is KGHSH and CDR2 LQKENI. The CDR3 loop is CASSPGRGDTQYF. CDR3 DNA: TGTGCCAGCTCCCCGGGCAGGGGTGATACGCAGTATTTT.

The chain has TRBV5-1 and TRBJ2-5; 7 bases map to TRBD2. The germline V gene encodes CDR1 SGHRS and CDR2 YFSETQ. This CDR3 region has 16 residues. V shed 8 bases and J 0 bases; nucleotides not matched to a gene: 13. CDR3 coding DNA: TGCGCCAGTGCAGCGGGGTTAACTCGGTACCAAGAGACCCAGTACTTC. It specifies CASAAGLTRYQETQYF.

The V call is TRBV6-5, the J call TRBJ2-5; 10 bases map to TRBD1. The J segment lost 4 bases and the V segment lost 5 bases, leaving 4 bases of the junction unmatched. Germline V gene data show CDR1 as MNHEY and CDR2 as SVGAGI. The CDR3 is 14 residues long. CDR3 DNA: TGTGCCAGCAGTCGACAGGGGGCGAGAGAGACCCAGTACTTC. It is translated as CASSRQGARETQYF.

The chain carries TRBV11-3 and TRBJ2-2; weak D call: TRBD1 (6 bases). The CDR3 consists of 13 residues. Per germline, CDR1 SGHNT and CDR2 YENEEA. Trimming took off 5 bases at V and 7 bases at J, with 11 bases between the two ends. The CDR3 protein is CASSPGAVGELFF. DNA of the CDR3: TGTGCCAGCAGCCCAGGGGCCGTCGGGGAGCTGTTTTTT.

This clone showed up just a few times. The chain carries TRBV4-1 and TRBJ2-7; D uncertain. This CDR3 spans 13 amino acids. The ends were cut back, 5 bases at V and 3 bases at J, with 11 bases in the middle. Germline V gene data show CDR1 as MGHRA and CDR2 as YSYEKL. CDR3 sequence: CASSSGANYEQYF. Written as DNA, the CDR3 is TGCGCCAGCAGCTCGGGCGCCAACTACGAGCAGTACTTC.

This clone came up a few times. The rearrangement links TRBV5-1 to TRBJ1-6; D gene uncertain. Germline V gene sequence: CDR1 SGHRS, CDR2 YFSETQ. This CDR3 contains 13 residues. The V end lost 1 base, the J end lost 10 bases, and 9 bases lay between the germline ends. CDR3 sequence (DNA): TGCGCCAGCAGCTTGATGCCTGAGTCACCCCTCCACTTT. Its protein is CASSLMPESPLHF.

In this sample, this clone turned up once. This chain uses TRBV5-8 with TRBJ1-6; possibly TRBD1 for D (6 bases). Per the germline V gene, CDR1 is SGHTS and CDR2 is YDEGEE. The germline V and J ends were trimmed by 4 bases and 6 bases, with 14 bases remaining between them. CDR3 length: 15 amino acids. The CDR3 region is CASSETGTTNSPLHF. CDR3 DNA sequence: TGTGCCAGCAGCGAAACCGGGACAACTAATTCACCCCTCCACTTT.

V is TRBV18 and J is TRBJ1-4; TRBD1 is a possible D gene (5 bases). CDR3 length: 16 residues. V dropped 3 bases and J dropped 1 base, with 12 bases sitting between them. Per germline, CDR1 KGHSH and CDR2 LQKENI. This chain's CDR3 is CASSPLPRGTNEKLFF. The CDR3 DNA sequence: TGTGCCAGCTCACCCCTCCCTAGGGGAACTAATGAAAAACTGTTTTTT.

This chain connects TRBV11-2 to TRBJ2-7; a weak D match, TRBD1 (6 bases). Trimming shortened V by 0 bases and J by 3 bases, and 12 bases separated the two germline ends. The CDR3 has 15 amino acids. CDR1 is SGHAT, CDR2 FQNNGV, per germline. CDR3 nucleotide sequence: TGTGCCAGCAGCTTAGAGGGGGCGATCAACTACGAGCAGTACTTC. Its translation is CASSLEGAINYEQYF.

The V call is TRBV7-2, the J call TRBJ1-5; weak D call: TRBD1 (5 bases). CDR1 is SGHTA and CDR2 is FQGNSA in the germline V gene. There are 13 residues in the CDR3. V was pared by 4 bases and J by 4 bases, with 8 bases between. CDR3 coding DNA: TGTGCCAGCAGCTATCAGGGTAATCAGCCCCAGCATTTT. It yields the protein CASSYQGNQPQHF.

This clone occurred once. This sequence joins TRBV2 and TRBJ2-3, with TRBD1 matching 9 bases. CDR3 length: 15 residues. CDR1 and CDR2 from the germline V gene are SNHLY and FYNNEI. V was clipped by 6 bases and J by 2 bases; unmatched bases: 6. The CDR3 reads CASSPGTGSTDTQYF. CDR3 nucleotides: TGTGCCAGCAGCCCCGGGACAGGGTCCACAGATACGCAGTATTTT.

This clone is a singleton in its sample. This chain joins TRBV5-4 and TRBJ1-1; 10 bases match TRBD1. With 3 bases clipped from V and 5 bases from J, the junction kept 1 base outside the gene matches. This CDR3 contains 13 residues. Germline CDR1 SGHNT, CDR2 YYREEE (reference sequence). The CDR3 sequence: CASSSGQGTEAFF. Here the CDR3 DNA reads TGTGCCAGCAGCTCGGGACAGGGGACTGAAGCTTTCTTT.

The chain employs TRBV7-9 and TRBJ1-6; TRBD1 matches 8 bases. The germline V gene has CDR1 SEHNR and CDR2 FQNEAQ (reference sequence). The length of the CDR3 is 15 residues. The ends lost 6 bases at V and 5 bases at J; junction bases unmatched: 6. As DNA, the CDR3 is TGTGCCAGCAGGGGACAGGTGATGGATAATTCACCCCTCCACTTT. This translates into CASRGQVMDNSPLHF.

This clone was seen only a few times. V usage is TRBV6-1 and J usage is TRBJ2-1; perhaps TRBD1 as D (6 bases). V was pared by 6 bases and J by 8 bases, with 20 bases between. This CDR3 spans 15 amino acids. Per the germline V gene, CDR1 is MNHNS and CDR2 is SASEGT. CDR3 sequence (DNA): TGTGCCAGCAGGCTTGGACAGAGACCGTACGATGAGCAGTTCTTC. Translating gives CASRLGQRPYDEQFF.

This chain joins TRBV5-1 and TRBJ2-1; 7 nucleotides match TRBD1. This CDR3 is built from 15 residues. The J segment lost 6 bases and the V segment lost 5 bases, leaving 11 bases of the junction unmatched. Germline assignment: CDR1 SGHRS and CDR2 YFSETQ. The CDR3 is CASSHQGVRGNEQFF. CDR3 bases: TGCGCCAGCAGTCACCAGGGGGTTAGAGGCAATGAGCAGTTCTTC.

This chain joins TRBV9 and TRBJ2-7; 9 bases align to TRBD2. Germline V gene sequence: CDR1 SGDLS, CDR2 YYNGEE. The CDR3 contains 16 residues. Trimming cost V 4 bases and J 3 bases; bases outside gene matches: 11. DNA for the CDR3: TGTGCCAGCAGCCCGGGTGGTAGCGGGGGACTCTACGAGCAGTACTTC. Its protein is CASSPGGSGGLYEQYF.

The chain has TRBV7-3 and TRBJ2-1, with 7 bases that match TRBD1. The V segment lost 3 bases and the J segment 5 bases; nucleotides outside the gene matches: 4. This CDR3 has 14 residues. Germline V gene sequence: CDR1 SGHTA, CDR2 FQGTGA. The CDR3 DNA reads TGTGCCAGCAGCTTCTTAGACAGGGACAATGAGCAGTTCTTC. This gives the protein CASSFLDRDNEQFF.

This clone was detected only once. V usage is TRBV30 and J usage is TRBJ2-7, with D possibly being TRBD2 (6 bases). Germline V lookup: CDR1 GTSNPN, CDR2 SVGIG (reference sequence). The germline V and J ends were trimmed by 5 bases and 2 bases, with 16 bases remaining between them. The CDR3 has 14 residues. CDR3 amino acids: CAWGPGTATYEQYF. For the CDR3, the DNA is TGTGCCTGGGGACCCGGGACTGCAACCTACGAGCAGTACTTC. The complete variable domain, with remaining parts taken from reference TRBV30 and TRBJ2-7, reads SQTIHQWPATLVQPVGSPLSLECTVEGTSNPNLYWYRQAAGRGLQLLFYSVGIGQISSEVPQNLSASRPQDRQFILSSKKLLLSDSGFYLCAWGPGTATYEQYFGPGTRLTVT.

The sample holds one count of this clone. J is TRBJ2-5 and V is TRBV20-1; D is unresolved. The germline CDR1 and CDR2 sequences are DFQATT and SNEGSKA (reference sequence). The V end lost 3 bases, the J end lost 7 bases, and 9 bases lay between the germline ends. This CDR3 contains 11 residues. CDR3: CSASMGWTQYF. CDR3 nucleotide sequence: TGCAGTGCTAGCATGGGCTGGACCCAGTACTTC.

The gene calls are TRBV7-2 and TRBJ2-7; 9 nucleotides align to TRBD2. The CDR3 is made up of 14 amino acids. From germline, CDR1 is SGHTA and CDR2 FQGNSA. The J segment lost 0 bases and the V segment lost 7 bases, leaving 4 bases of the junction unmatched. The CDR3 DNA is TGTGCCAGCATTAGCGGGGGCCCCTCCTACGAGCAGTACTTC. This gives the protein CASISGGPSYEQYF.

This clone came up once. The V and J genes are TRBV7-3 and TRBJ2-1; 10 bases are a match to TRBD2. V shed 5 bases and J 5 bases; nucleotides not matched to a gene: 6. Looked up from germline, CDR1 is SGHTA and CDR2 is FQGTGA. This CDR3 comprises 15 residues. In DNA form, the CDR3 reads TGTGCCAGCAGCCCCCAGCGGGGGGGAGACAATGAGCAGTTCTTC. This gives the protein CASSPQRGGDNEQFF. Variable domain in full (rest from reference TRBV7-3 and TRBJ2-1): GAGVSQTPSNKVTEKGKYVELRCDPISGHTALYWYRQSLGQGPEFLIYFQGTGAADDSGLPNDRFFAVRPEGSVSTLKIQRTERGDSAVYLCASSPQRGGDNEQFFGPGTRLTVL.

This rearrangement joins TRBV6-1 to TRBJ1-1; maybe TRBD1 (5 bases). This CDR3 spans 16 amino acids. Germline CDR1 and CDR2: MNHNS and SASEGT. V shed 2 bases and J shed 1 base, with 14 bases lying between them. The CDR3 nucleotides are TGTGCCAGCAGTGAACAAGGACACCGGCGGAACACTGAAGCTTTCTTT. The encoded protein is CASSEQGHRRNTEAFF.

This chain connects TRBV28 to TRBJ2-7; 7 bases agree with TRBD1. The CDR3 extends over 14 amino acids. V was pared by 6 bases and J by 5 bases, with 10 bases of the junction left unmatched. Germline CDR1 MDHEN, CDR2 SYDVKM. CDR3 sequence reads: CASSPATGFNEQYF. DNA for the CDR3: TGTGCCAGCAGCCCCGCGACAGGGTTCAACGAGCAGTACTTC.

CDR3: CASSPMYEQYF. Written as DNA, the CDR3 is TGTGCCAGCAGCCCTATGTACGAGCAGTACTTC. The chain combines TRBV11-2 with TRBJ2-7; D gene unclear. Germline CDR1 is SGHAT and CDR2 is FQNNGV. The CDR3 sequence is 11 residues long. V lost 5 bases, J lost 4 bases, and 6 bases lay in between.

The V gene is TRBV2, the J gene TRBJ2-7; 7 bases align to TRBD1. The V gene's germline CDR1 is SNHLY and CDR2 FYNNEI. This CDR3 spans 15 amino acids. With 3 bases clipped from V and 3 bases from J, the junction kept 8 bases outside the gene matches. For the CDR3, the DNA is TGTGCCAGCAGTGAGAGGGGGACAGAATTCTACGAGCAGTACTTC. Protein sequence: CASSERGTEFYEQYF.

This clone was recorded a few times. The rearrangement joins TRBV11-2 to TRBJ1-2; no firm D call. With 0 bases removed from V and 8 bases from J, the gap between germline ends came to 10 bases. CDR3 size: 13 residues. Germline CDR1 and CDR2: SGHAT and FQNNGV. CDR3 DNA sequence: TGTGCCAGCAGCTTAGATCAGAGTGTGGGCTACACCTTC. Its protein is CASSLDQSVGYTF.

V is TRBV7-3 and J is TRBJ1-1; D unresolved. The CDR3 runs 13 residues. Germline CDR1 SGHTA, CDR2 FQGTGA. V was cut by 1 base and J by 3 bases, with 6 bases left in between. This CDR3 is CASSLNVDTEAFF. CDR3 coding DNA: TGTGCCAGCAGCTTAAATGTCGACACTGAAGCTTTCTTT.

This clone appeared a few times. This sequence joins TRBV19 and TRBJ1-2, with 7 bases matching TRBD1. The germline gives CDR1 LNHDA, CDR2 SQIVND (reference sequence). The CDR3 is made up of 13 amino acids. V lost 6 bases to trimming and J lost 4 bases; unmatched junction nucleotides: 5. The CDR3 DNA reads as TGTGCCAGTAGCACGGGACAGCGCTATGGCTACACCTTC. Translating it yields CASSTGQRYGYTF.

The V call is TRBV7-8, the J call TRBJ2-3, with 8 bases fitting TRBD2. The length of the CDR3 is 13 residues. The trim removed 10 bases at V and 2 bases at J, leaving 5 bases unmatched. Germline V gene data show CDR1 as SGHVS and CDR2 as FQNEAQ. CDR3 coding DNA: TGTGCCACAGCGGGGGCCCTCACAGATACGCAGTATTTT. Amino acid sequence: CATAGALTDTQYF. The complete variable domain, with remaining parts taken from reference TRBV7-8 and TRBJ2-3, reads GAGVSQSPRYKVAKRGQDVALRCDPISGHVSLFWYQQALGQGPEFLTYFQNEAQLDKSGLPSDRFFAERPEGSVSTLKIQRTQQEDSAVYLCATAGALTDTQYFGPGTRLTVL.